The 29 T cell receptor beta chains given below trace back to one sample, sequenced in a study of CD8+ T cells in alopecia areata. After isolation, RNA underwent reverse transcription to generate cDNA as the sequencing template. Sequencing was performed with immunoSEQ multiplex PCR; in TCRdb, only in-frame clones are kept and a portion is missing. The table shows approximately 300,000 clones, with about three fifths occurring only once. Stated treatment: oral pan-JAK inhibitor, 5-10 mg twice daily. The sample was CD4+ T cells sorted from blood, taken at week 24, from a patient treated with tofacitinib. These receptors all come from a human donor with alopecia areata.

The J gene is TRBJ1-1, the V gene TRBV27; 10 bases are shared with TRBD1. The trim removed 5 bases at V and 3 bases at J, leaving 9 bases unmatched. There are 16 residues in the CDR3. CDR1 is MNHEY, CDR2 SMNVEV, per germline (reference sequence). This chain's CDR3 is CASSTGQGMVDTEAFF. CDR3 DNA: TGTGCCAGCAGTACGGGACAGGGGATGGTGGACACTGAAGCTTTCTTT.

This clone has just one count. J is TRBJ2-7 and V is TRBV5-1, with 9 bases lining up with TRBD1. Losses at the gene ends were 3 bases for V and 2 bases for J; bases not matched to a gene: 3. The CDR3 is 14 residues long. In germline, CDR1 is SGHRS, CDR2 YFSETQ. The CDR3 nucleotides are TGCGCCAGCAGCTGGACAGGGGACACCTACGAGCAGTACTTC. It yields the protein CASSWTGDTYEQYF.

The CDR3, as DNA: TGCGCCAGCAGCCAAGGAGGACTACCGTTAAGGGGGCTGGGGGAGCAGTACTTC. Translation: CASSQGGLPLRGLGEQYF. The rearrangement uses TRBV4-1 and TRBJ2-7; maybe TRBD1 (7 bases). Trimming stripped 1 base from V and 7 bases from J, with 26 bases between. The CDR3 loop spans 18 amino acids. Germline lookup yields CDR1 MGHRA and CDR2 YSYEKL.

This clone occurred once. The genes are TRBV7-2 and TRBJ2-5; D gene unclear. The CDR3 covers 12 residues. Per germline, CDR1 SGHTA and CDR2 FQGNSA. Trimming removed 8 bases from V and 1 base from J, with 8 bases in between. CDR3 region: CASGDTQETQYF. The CDR3 DNA sequence: TGTGCCAGCGGGGATACCCAAGAGACCCAGTACTTC.

The chain carries TRBV9 and TRBJ2-4; perhaps TRBD2 as D (6 bases). CDR3 length equals 15 residues. Germline loops: CDR1 SGDLS, CDR2 YYNGEE. V was pared by 3 bases and J by 6 bases, with 16 bases between. CDR3 sequence reads: CASSGLGTAGNIQYF. In nucleotides, the CDR3 is TGTGCCAGCAGCGGACTAGGAACAGCTGGAAACATTCAGTACTTC.

This clone was recorded a few times. This chain links TRBV28 with TRBJ2-1, with 8 nucleotides matching TRBD2. V was clipped by 5 bases and J by 1 base; unmatched bases: 7. This CDR3 has 16 amino acids. Germline V gene data show CDR1 as MDHEN and CDR2 as SYDVKM. The CDR3 bases are TGTGCCAGCAGTCCGGGAGGGGGGGCATCCTACAATGAGCAGTTCTTC. Amino acids: CASSPGGGASYNEQFF.

CDR3 sequence reads: CASSSTGSDGANVLTF. The CDR3 coding sequence is TGCGCCAGCAGCTCAACAGGGTCTGATGGGGCCAACGTCCTGACTTTC. This chain connects TRBV5-1 to TRBJ2-6; weak D call: TRBD1 (6 bases). V was cut by 3 bases and J by 3 bases, with 13 bases left in between. This CDR3 contains 16 residues. Per germline, CDR1 SGHRS and CDR2 YFSETQ.

V and J are TRBV28 and TRBJ1-2; 9 positions agree with TRBD1. CDR1 and CDR2 (germline): MDHEN, SYDVKM. Losses at the gene ends were 7 bases for V and 5 bases for J; bases not matched to a gene: 8. This CDR3 is 14 amino acids long. CDR3: CASNSDRGLYGYTF. The CDR3 coding sequence is TGTGCCAGCAACTCGGACAGGGGACTTTATGGCTACACCTTC.

This clone was counted only a few times. The V and J genes are TRBV30 and TRBJ2-3, with 9 bases identical to TRBD2. Unmatched junction bases numbered 4, after V lost 1 base and J lost 2 bases. Germline values: CDR1 GTSNPN, CDR2 SVGIG (reference sequence). This CDR3 contains 15 residues. Here the CDR3 DNA reads TGTGCCTGGAGTGCGCTAGCGGGGTCCACAGATACGCAGTATTTT. It specifies CAWSALAGSTDTQYF. Combining the CDR3 with reference TRBV30 and TRBJ2-3 gives the whole variable domain SQTIHQWPATLVQPVGSPLSLECTVEGTSNPNLYWYRQAAGRGLQLLFYSVGIGQISSEVPQNLSASRPQDRQFILSSKKLLLSDSGFYLCAWSALAGSTDTQYFGPGTRLTVL.

There are a few counts of this clone. The chain combines TRBV28 with TRBJ1-1; 10 bases are a match to TRBD1. The CDR3 sequence is 16 residues long. Trimming cost V 4 bases and J 4 bases; bases outside gene matches: 9. Germline values: CDR1 MDHEN, CDR2 SYDVKM. DNA of the CDR3: TGTGCCAGCAGTTCGTTGGGGACAGGGGAGTCCACTGAAGCTTTCTTT. Protein: CASSSLGTGESTEAFF.

J is TRBJ2-1 and V is TRBV28; tentatively, D is TRBD1 (6 bases). The V end lost 3 bases, the J end lost 15 bases, and 21 bases lay between the germline ends. This CDR3 region has 14 residues. Germline CDR1 is MDHEN and CDR2 is SYDVKM. The CDR3 is CASSLGDTLIRRFF. The CDR3 DNA follows: TGTGCCAGCAGTTTGGGGGACACCCTCATCCGTCGGTTCTTC.

The chain employs TRBV7-9 and TRBJ1-2; D call uncertain. Germline CDR1 and CDR2: SEHNR and FQNEAQ (reference sequence). CDR3 length: 14 amino acids. V was clipped by 4 bases and J by 2 bases, with 11 bases between them. CDR3 in amino acids: CASSSDSINYGYTF. CDR3 sequence (DNA): TGTGCCAGCAGCTCCGACTCCATAAACTATGGCTACACCTTC.

V and J are TRBV5-1 and TRBJ2-1, with TRBD2 identical over 8 bases. Looked up from germline, CDR1 is SGHRS and CDR2 is YFSETQ. Trimming removed 2 bases from V and 4 bases from J; junction bases left unmatched: 2. There are 14 residues in the CDR3. CDR3 nucleotides: TGCGCCAGCAGCTTCGGGGGGGTTTACAATGAGCAGTTCTTC. It translates to CASSFGGVYNEQFF. The entire variable domain, with the rest obtained from reference TRBV5-1 and TRBJ2-1, is as follows: KAGVTQTPRYLIKTRGQQVTLSCSPISGHRSVSWYQQTPGQGLQFLFEYFSETQRNKGNFPGRFSGRQFSNSRSEMNVSTLELGDSALYLCASSFGGVYNEQFFGPGTRLTVL.

Details on this clone: The same CDR3 is also encoded by other DNA sequences in this sample. V is TRBV7-9 and J is TRBJ1-1; D uncertain. The CDR3 contains 14 residues. Germline CDR1 reads SEHNR; CDR2 reads FQNEAQ (reference sequence). The V end was cut by 1 base, the J end by 0 bases, with 6 bases between. CDR3 region: CASSLGGLNTEAFF. The CDR3 DNA sequence: TGTGCCAGCAGCTTAGGAGGCCTGAACACTGAAGCTTTCTTT.

The chain uses TRBV19 and TRBJ2-7; maybe TRBD2 (6 bases). V was clipped by 6 bases and J by 2 bases, with 8 bases between them. The CDR3 has 12 amino acids. Germline CDR1 reads LNHDA; CDR2 reads SQIVND (reference sequence). The CDR3 nucleotides are TGTGCCAGTAGGGGGGGAACCTACGAGCAGTACTTC. Its translation: CASRGGTYEQYF.

The V and J genes are TRBV30 and TRBJ1-2; D may be TRBD1 (5 bases). CDR3 length equals 13 residues. CDR1 and CDR2 from the germline V gene are GTSNPN and SVGIG (reference sequence). V was trimmed by 5 bases and J by 5 bases, leaving 15 bases between them. The CDR3 sequence: CAWGRDGLYGYTF. The CDR3 DNA reads TGTGCCTGGGGAAGGGACGGTTTATATGGCTACACCTTC.

The chain carries TRBV4-3 and TRBJ2-1, with 8 bases matching TRBD1. J gave up 6 bases and V 1 base, and 2 bases lay outside the gene matches. This CDR3 is built from 14 residues. CDR1 LGHNA and CDR2 YSLEER come from the germline V gene. The CDR3 sequence: CASSQGTGSNEQFF. The CDR3 region has the DNA TGCGCCAGCAGCCAAGGGACAGGGTCCAATGAGCAGTTCTTC.

V is TRBV30 and J is TRBJ2-5; 9 bases match TRBD2. This CDR3 comprises 14 residues. J gave up 3 bases and V 2 bases, and 4 bases lay outside the gene matches. From germline, CDR1 is GTSNPN and CDR2 SVGIG (reference sequence). CDR3 protein: CAWSRGGDKETQYF. The DNA of the CDR3 is TGTGCCTGGAGTCGCGGGGGGGATAAAGAGACCCAGTACTTC.

This clone showed up just a few times. The rearrangement uses TRBV5-1 and TRBJ2-7; no clear D. CDR1 SGHRS and CDR2 YFSETQ come from the germline V gene. The CDR3 consists of 11 residues. V was pared by 4 bases and J by 6 bases, with 8 bases between. The CDR3, as DNA: TGCGCCAGCAGCACCGTCACCGAGCAGTACTTC. As protein: CASSTVTEQYF.

There are a few counts of this clone. This chain's CDR3 is CASSFGGPNTGELFF. The CDR3 DNA is TGTGCCAGCAGCTTCGGGGGCCCGAACACCGGGGAGCTGTTTTTT. The chain has TRBV7-9 and TRBJ2-2; D may match TRBD1 or TRBD2 (6 bases each). Germline V gene lookup returns CDR1 SEHNR and CDR2 FQNEAQ (reference sequence). The CDR3 is 15 amino acids. V lost 3 bases and J 0 bases, leaving 8 bases between the germline ends.

This chain joins TRBV10-3 and TRBJ1-6, with D tentatively TRBD1 (5 bases). V shed 0 bases and J shed 11 bases, with 17 bases lying between them. This CDR3 spans 16 amino acids. CDR1 and CDR2 from the germline V gene are ENHRY and SYGVKD. The DNA for the CDR3 is TGTGCCATCAGTGAGTCTACCGGGGGGGTAGGGACACCCCTCCACTTT. Translated: CAISESTGGVGTPLHF.

The chain is built from TRBV15 and TRBJ1-1; D is ambiguous. The CDR3 totals 15 residues. The germline V gene has CDR1 LNHNV and CDR2 YYDKDF (reference sequence). Trimming cost V 0 bases and J 2 bases, with 10 bases left between them. CDR3 sequence: CATSREGSGNTEAFF. The CDR3 bases are TGTGCCACCAGCAGAGAGGGCTCGGGTAACACTGAAGCTTTCTTT.

The V call is TRBV6-5, the J call TRBJ2-5, with TRBD1 as a possible D gene (5 bases). CDR3 length equals 13 residues. V dropped 3 bases and J dropped 5 bases, with 10 bases sitting between them. CDR1 MNHEY and CDR2 SVGAGI come from the germline V gene. The CDR3 protein is CASSYSGMETQYF. The CDR3 DNA sequence: TGTGCCAGCAGTTATTCAGGGATGGAGACCCAGTACTTC.

The chain couples TRBV7-9 to TRBJ1-5; D unclear. Trimming stripped 4 bases from V and 11 bases from J, with 18 bases between. The length of the CDR3 is 14 residues. From germline, CDR1 is SEHNR and CDR2 FQNEAQ (reference sequence). CDR3 sequence (DNA): TGTGCCAGCAGCTCTACGAGTCCACAGAGTGCCCAGCATTTT. Amino acid sequence: CASSSTSPQSAQHF. The full variable domain, with the rest looked up from reference TRBV7-9 and TRBJ1-5, is DTGVSQNPRHKITKRGQNVTFRCDPISEHNRLYWYRQTLGQGPEFLTYFQNEAQLEKSRLLSDRFSAERPKGSFSTLEIQRTEQGDSAMYLCASSSTSPQSAQHFGDGTRLSIL.

V and J are TRBV7-9 and TRBJ1-1; no definite D call. The CDR3 is 12 amino acids. Between the trimmed V and J ends, which lost 4 bases and 5 bases, there was a span of 8 bases. The germline V gene has CDR1 SEHNR and CDR2 FQNEAQ (reference sequence). The DNA for the CDR3 is TGTGCCAGCAGCTCCATAAGGACTGAAGCTTTCTTT. Amino acid sequence: CASSSIRTEAFF.

With regard to this clone: The junction differs from germline at one of its ends, possibly a read error. V is TRBV7-7 and J is TRBJ2-2; the D is unclear. Germline V CDR1 and CDR2: SSHAT, FNYEAQ (reference sequence). CDR3 length equals 14 residues. CDR3 residues: CASSLTVDTGELFF. CDR3 nucleotide sequence: TGTGCTAGCAGCTTAACGGTTGACACCGGGGAGCTGTTTTTT.

This clone came up once. The same CDR3 arises from other DNA sequences in this sample as well. The gene calls are TRBV29-1 and TRBJ2-5, with D maybe TRBD1 (6 bases). V lost 2 bases to trimming and J lost 5 bases, with 9 bases between them. CDR1 and CDR2 from the germline V gene are SQVTM and ANQGSEA. The CDR3 spans 12 residues. The CDR3: CSVEQGRETQYF. The CDR3 DNA sequence: TGCAGCGTTGAACAGGGGCGGGAGACCCAGTACTTC.

This clone was observed a few times. V and J are TRBV15 and TRBJ2-7; D tentatively fits TRBD1 or TRBD2 (6 bases each). The length of the CDR3 is 14 residues. V was shortened by 0 bases and J by 2 bases, with 8 bases between the two germline ends. Germline CDR1 and CDR2: LNHNV and YYDKDF (reference sequence). This CDR3 is CATSRDRGAYEQYF. For the CDR3, the DNA is TGTGCCACCAGCAGAGATAGGGGGGCCTACGAGCAGTACTTC.

The rearrangement joins TRBV5-1 to TRBJ2-7, with a tentative D call TRBD1 (6 bases). Trimming removed 3 bases from V and 9 bases from J, with 10 bases in between. Germline V gives CDR1 SGHRS, CDR2 YFSETQ. CDR3 size: 11 residues. DNA of the CDR3: TGCGCCAGCAGCTCGGACAGACGGCAGTACTTC. It specifies CASSSDRRQYF.